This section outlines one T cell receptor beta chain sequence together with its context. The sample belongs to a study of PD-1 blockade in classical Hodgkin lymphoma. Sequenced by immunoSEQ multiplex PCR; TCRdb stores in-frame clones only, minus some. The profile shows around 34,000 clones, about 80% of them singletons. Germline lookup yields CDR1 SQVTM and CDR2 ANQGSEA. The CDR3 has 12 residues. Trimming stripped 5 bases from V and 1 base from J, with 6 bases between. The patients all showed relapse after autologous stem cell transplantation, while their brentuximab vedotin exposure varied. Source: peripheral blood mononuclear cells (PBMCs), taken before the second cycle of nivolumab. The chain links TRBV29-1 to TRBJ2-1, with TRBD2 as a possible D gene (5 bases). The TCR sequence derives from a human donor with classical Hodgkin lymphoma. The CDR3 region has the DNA TGCAGCGTTACGGGATCCTACAATGAGCAGTTCTTC. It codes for CSVTGSYNEQFF.